Below, 30 T cell receptor beta chains from the same sample are listed, as sequenced in a study of graft-versus-host responses after intestinal transplantation. Processed graft tissue released its intraepithelial and lamina propria lymphocytes. TCRdb keeps only in-frame clones here, not all; method: immunoSEQ multiplex PCR. The repertoire holds just under 65,000 clones, roughly 89% seen once, with around 1.7% in the top ten. The input for sequencing was ileum tissue, taken 350 to 400 days after transplant. The receptors come from a human patient who received an intestinal transplant, so some T cells may come from the graft donor.

The chain employs TRBV4-1 and TRBJ1-2; D uncertain. The CDR3 has 14 residues. Germline V gives CDR1 MGHRA, CDR2 YSYEKL. V lost 1 base, J lost 0 bases, and 6 bases lay in between. The CDR3 DNA reads TGCGCCAGCAGCCAAGCAGCTTCTAACTATGGCTACACCTTC. Amino acid sequence: CASSQAASNYGYTF.

The CDR3 bases are TGCGCCAGCAGCCAAGCCGACAGGGTTAGCTACGAGCAGTACTTC. This encodes CASSQADRVSYEQYF. The chain is built from TRBV4-1 and TRBJ2-7, with TRBD1 matching over 7 bases. CDR3 size: 15 residues. Germline V gene sequence: CDR1 MGHRA, CDR2 YSYEKL. V dropped 1 base and J dropped 3; count of bases not matched to a gene: 6.

The chain combines TRBV29-1 with TRBJ1-6, with 11 nucleotides matching TRBD1. CDR3 size: 12 residues. V lost 7 bases, J lost 14 bases, and 7 bases stayed unmatched. CDR1 and CDR2 from the germline V gene are SQVTM and ANQGSEA. The CDR3 region is CSAGTGGQALHF. CDR3 bases: TGCAGCGCCGGGACAGGGGGTCAGGCCCTCCACTTT.

This clone was recorded a few times. The J gene is TRBJ2-1, the V gene TRBV21-1. TRBV21-1 is shown as a pseudogene. The CDR3 is 9 residues long. Written as DNA, the CDR3 is TGTGCCAGCAGCTTTGAGCAGTTCTTC. Residues: CASSFEQFF.

This rearrangement joins TRBV2 to TRBJ2-7; the D is unclear. CDR1 and CDR2 (germline): SNHLY, FYNNEI. Trimming took off 8 bases at V and 3 bases at J, with 23 bases between the two ends. The CDR3 spans 16 residues. CDR3 residues: CASSHGRLDGIYEQYF. CDR3 sequence (DNA): TGTGCCAGCTCTCACGGGCGCCTCGATGGAATCTACGAGCAGTACTTC. Together with reference TRBV2 and TRBJ2-7, the CDR3 gives the full variable domain: EPEVTQTPSHQVTQMGQEVILRCVPISNHLYFYWYRQILGQKVEFLVSFYNNEISEKSEIFDDQFSVERPDGSNFTLKIRSTKLEDSAMYFCASSHGRLDGIYEQYFGPGTRLTVT.

The V call is TRBV15, the J call TRBJ2-7; possible D gene TRBD2, 5 bases. Germline loops: CDR1 LNHNV, CDR2 YYDKDF (reference sequence). V was clipped by 0 bases and J by 7 bases, with 13 bases between them. CDR3 length equals 14 residues. Here the CDR3 reads CATSRDLRRAEQYF. CDR3 in DNA: TGTGCCACCAGCAGAGATCTCCGGCGGGCAGAGCAGTACTTC.

The chain combines TRBV4-1 with TRBJ2-3, with unresolved D. The germline CDR1 and CDR2 sequences are MGHRA and YSYEKL. The CDR3 extends over 15 amino acids. Trimming removed 0 bases at V and 0 bases at J, with 7 bases between. Written as DNA, the CDR3 is TGCGCCAGCAGCCAAGATCCGACTAGCACAGATACGCAGTATTTT. Translating it yields CASSQDPTSTDTQYF.

This clone was recorded once. The V and J genes are TRBV12-2 and TRBJ2-7; the table's D call of TRBD2 was not tested on the DNA. TRBV12-2 constitutes a pseudogene. CDR3 length: 17 amino acids. The CDR3 spells CASRLVMGGRKLYEQYF. The CDR3 DNA reads TGTGCAAGTCGCTTAGTCATGGGGGGGCGGAAACTCTACGAGCAGTACTTC.

The J gene is TRBJ1-1, the V gene TRBV9; weak D call: TRBD1 (5 bases). The CDR3 is 14 residues long. V was shortened by 0 bases and J by 5 bases, with 11 bases between the two germline ends. Germline assignment: CDR1 SGDLS and CDR2 YYNGEE. CDR3 residues: CASSVDQGETEAFF. The CDR3 nucleotides read TGTGCCAGCAGCGTAGATCAGGGAGAGACTGAAGCTTTCTTT.

The rearrangement uses TRBV6-4 and TRBJ2-3; D unresolved. Germline-derived CDR1 and CDR2 are MRHNA and SNTAGT. V lost 3 bases to trimming and J lost 5 bases, with 9 bases between them. This CDR3 region has 13 residues. CDR3 DNA sequence: TGTGCCAGCAGTGAGGGGATTGGAGATACGCAGTATTTT. This encodes CASSEGIGDTQYF.

The chain combines TRBV6-4 with TRBJ1-5; D may be TRBD1 (5 bases). Germline V CDR1 and CDR2: MRHNA, SNTAGT. The CDR3 totals 13 residues. V lost 1 base and J lost 9, with 10 bases in between. In DNA, the CDR3 is TGTGCCAGCAGTGACTTCCCAGGGAGGCCCCAGCATTTT. This translates into CASSDFPGRPQHF.

The genes are TRBV10-3 and TRBJ2-2; D gene uncertain. This CDR3 is built from 11 residues. Germline assignment: CDR1 ENHRY and CDR2 SYGVKD. V gave up 10 bases and J gave up 3 bases, with 6 bases separating them. The CDR3 loop reads CATLDTGELFF. The DNA for the CDR3 is TGTGCCACCCTAGACACCGGGGAGCTGTTTTTT.

The chain links TRBV15 to TRBJ2-7; D may be TRBD1 (5 bases). Germline lookup yields CDR1 LNHNV and CDR2 YYDKDF (reference sequence). The CDR3 consists of 13 residues. V was trimmed by 5 bases and J by 2 bases, leaving 10 bases between them. The CDR3 loop reads CATSVGAPYEQYF. The CDR3 coding sequence is TGTGCCACCAGCGTAGGGGCCCCCTACGAGCAGTACTTC.

The rearrangement uses TRBV6-5 and TRBJ2-7; no clear D gene. This CDR3 is 11 amino acids long. Germline lookup yields CDR1 MNHEY and CDR2 SVGAGI. V lost 10 bases and J 7 bases, leaving 14 bases between the germline ends. The CDR3 DNA follows: TGTGCCATCGGGCTGGCGGAAGAGCAGTACTTC. As protein: CAIGLAEEQYF.

The V gene is TRBV5-1, the J gene TRBJ2-1, with 14 bases that match TRBD2. The CDR3 runs 19 residues. Trimming at V came to 2 bases and at J to 5 bases, leaving 12 bases not matched to a gene. The germline V gene has CDR1 SGHRS and CDR2 YFSETQ. The CDR3 DNA reads TGCGCCAGCAGCTTCTTCGGACTAGCGGGGGGCTCTAGGAACAATGAGCAGTTCTTC. Translated, it gives CASSFFGLAGGSRNNEQFF. Full variable domain (rest looked up from reference TRBV5-1 and TRBJ2-1): KAGVTQTPRYLIKTRGQQVTLSCSPISGHRSVSWYQQTPGQGLQFLFEYFSETQRNKGNFPGRFSGRQFSNSRSEMNVSTLELGDSALYLCASSFFGLAGGSRNNEQFFGPGTRLTVL.

This clone was seen just once. The genes are TRBV19 and TRBJ1-5; 9 nucleotides agree with TRBD1. V dropped 3 bases and J dropped 2; count of bases not matched to a gene: 5. The germline V gene encodes CDR1 LNHDA and CDR2 SQIVND (reference sequence). The CDR3 is 16 residues long. The CDR3 DNA reads as TGTGCCAGTAGTATGAGGGGACAGGGAGGCAATCAGCCCCAGCATTTT. This translates into CASSMRGQGGNQPQHF. Based on the CDR3 plus reference TRBV19 and TRBJ1-5, the full variable domain is DGGITQSPKYLFRKEGQNVTLSCEQNLNHDAMYWYRQDPGQGLRLIYYSQIVNDFQKGDIAEGYSVSREKKESFPLTVTSAQKNPTAFYLCASSMRGQGGNQPQHFGDGTRLSIL.

The V and J genes are TRBV2 and TRBJ2-3, with TRBD2 identical over 11 bases. V gave up 6 bases and J gave up 2 bases; unmatched junction bases: 10. CDR3 length equals 17 residues. Per the germline V gene, CDR1 is SNHLY and CDR2 is FYNNEI. The CDR3 protein is CASRLLLAGGDTDTQYF. The CDR3, as DNA: TGTGCCAGCAGACTCCTTCTAGCGGGAGGCGACACAGATACGCAGTATTTT.

This chain connects TRBV19 to TRBJ2-1; 10 positions match TRBD2. The J segment lost 6 bases and the V segment lost 5 bases, leaving 7 bases of the junction unmatched. The V gene's germline CDR1 is LNHDA and CDR2 SQIVND (reference sequence). This CDR3 has 15 residues. The CDR3 DNA follows: TGTGCCAGTAGTCCCTCACTAGCGGGGTCCAATGAGCAGTTCTTC. Its translation: CASSPSLAGSNEQFF.

The genes are TRBV4-1 and TRBJ2-2; 10 nucleotides line up with TRBD2. Trimming cost V 3 bases and J 5 bases; bases outside gene matches: 9. The CDR3 sequence is 17 residues long. The V gene's germline CDR1 is MGHRA and CDR2 YSYEKL. For the CDR3, the DNA is TGCGCCAGCAGCCAGCCACCGGGACTAGCGTTTACCGGGGAGCTGTTTTTT. Translated: CASSQPPGLAFTGELFF.

The V call is TRBV28, the J call TRBJ1-6, with D possibly being TRBD1 (6 bases). The germline CDR1 and CDR2 sequences are MDHEN and SYDVKM. This CDR3 comprises 15 residues. V was cut by 2 bases and J by 10 bases, with 15 bases left in between. The CDR3 DNA sequence: TGTGCCAGCAGTTTAGGAGGGGGGGCAAGCTCACCCCTCCACTTT. Translation gives CASSLGGGASSPLHF.

The J gene is TRBJ2-3, the V gene TRBV11-2, with a tentative D call TRBD2 (5 bases). This CDR3 has 14 residues. CDR1 SGHAT and CDR2 FQNNGV come from the germline V gene. The V end lost 5 bases, the J end lost 2 bases, and 11 bases lay between the germline ends. CDR3 sequence: CASSPLADTDTQYF. CDR3 coding DNA: TGTGCCAGCAGCCCGCTAGCAGACACAGATACGCAGTATTTT.

This clone was recorded once. The V call is TRBV28, the J call TRBJ2-7, with 11 bases lining up with TRBD2. Germline CDR1 is MDHEN and CDR2 is SYDVKM. V lost 5 bases, J lost 4 bases, and 16 bases stayed unmatched. The CDR3 consists of 18 residues. The CDR3: CASSPKLAGGRVAYEQYF. CDR3 DNA: TGTGCCAGCAGTCCCAAGTTAGCGGGAGGGAGGGTGGCATACGAGCAGTACTTC.

This clone has only a few counts. This sequence joins TRBV5-1 and TRBJ1-2; 8 bases match TRBD1. This CDR3 contains 14 residues. After removal of 5 bases from V and 6 bases from J, the junction contained 9 bases not matched to a gene. The V gene's germline CDR1 is SGHRS and CDR2 YFSETQ. The DNA for the CDR3 is TGCGCCAGCAGTCCTACCGGGACAGGCGATGGCTACACCTTC. It encodes CASSPTGTGDGYTF. Supplemented by reference TRBV5-1 and TRBJ1-2, the full variable domain reads KAGVTQTPRYLIKTRGQQVTLSCSPISGHRSVSWYQQTPGQGLQFLFEYFSETQRNKGNFPGRFSGRQFSNSRSEMNVSTLELGDSALYLCASSPTGTGDGYTFGSGTRLTVV.

The V call is TRBV28, the J call TRBJ2-7; D possibly uses TRBD1 or TRBD2 (6 bases each). Per the germline V gene, CDR1 is MDHEN and CDR2 is SYDVKM. V lost 8 bases, J lost 5 bases, and 16 bases lay in between. CDR3 length: 13 residues. The CDR3 spells CASGGSGAHEQYF. The CDR3, as DNA: TGTGCCAGCGGTGGGTCGGGGGCCCACGAGCAGTACTTC.

This clone was seen a single time. The chain uses TRBV2 and TRBJ2-1, with TRBD2 matching 9 bases. With V trimmed by 1 base and J by 6 bases, 4 bases remained unmatched. The CDR3 totals 15 residues. Germline lookup yields CDR1 SNHLY and CDR2 FYNNEI. The CDR3 reads CASSEGSGSGNEQFF. The DNA of the CDR3 is TGTGCCAGCAGTGAAGGTAGCGGGAGTGGCAATGAGCAGTTCTTC. The whole variable domain, remainder taken from reference TRBV2 and TRBJ2-1, is EPEVTQTPSHQVTQMGQEVILRCVPISNHLYFYWYRQILGQKVEFLVSFYNNEISEKSEIFDDQFSVERPDGSNFTLKIRSTKLEDSAMYFCASSEGSGSGNEQFFGPGTRLTVL.

The J gene is TRBJ2-5, the V gene TRBV5-6; 10 nucleotides match TRBD1. In germline, CDR1 is SGHDT, CDR2 YYEEEE. The CDR3 is 15 amino acids. The junction had 5 bases not matched to a gene; V was cut back by 4 bases and J by 2 bases. CDR3 region: CASSLGQGLQETQYF. In DNA form, the CDR3 reads TGTGCCAGCAGCCTGGGACAGGGGCTACAAGAGACCCAGTACTTC.

J is TRBJ2-3 and V is TRBV7-7, with TRBD1 as a possible D gene (5 bases). CDR3 length: 15 residues. Germline V gene lookup returns CDR1 SSHAT and CDR2 FNYEAQ (reference sequence). The V end lost 5 bases, the J end lost 0 bases, and 12 bases lay between the germline ends. The CDR3 sequence: CASSRGAASTDTQYF. In DNA, the CDR3 is TGTGCCAGCAGCCGTGGGGCGGCTAGCACAGATACGCAGTATTTT.

The chain links TRBV6-1 to TRBJ1-2; D not certain. CDR1 and CDR2 from the germline V gene are MNHNS and SASEGT. This CDR3 region has 14 residues. V was pared by 1 base and J by 7 bases, with 13 bases between. The CDR3 sequence: CASSEGMGFGGYTF. The CDR3 coding sequence is TGTGCCAGCAGTGAAGGTATGGGGTTCGGTGGCTACACCTTC.

CDR3 residues: CASSGQGIYNEQFF. CDR3 bases: TGTGCCAGCTCAGGACAGGGGATCTACAATGAGCAGTTCTTC. The rearrangement links TRBV18 to TRBJ2-1, with 9 bases matching TRBD1. The CDR3 has 14 amino acids. J lost 3 bases, V lost 5 bases, and 2 bases had no gene match. Germline assignment: CDR1 KGHSH and CDR2 LQKENI.

The rearrangement uses TRBV11-2 and TRBJ2-7; D gene unclear. The germline CDR1 and CDR2 sequences are SGHAT and FQNNGV. This CDR3 is built from 12 residues. Trimming removed 5 bases from V and 3 bases from J, with 8 bases in between. CDR3 nucleotide sequence: TGTGCCAGCAGCCGCGTCAGCTACGAGCAGTACTTC. Translation gives CASSRVSYEQYF.